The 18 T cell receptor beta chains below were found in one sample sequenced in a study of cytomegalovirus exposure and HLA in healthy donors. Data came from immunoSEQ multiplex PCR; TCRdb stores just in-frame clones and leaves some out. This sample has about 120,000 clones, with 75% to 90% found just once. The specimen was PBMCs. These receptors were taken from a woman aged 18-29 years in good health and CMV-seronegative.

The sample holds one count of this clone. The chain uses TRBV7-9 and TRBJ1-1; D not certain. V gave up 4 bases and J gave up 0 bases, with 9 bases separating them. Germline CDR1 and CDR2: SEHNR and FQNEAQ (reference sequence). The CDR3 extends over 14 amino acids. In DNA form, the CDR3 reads TGTGCCAGCAGCTGGGAGCTCATGAACACTGAAGCTTTCTTT. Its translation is CASSWELMNTEAFF.

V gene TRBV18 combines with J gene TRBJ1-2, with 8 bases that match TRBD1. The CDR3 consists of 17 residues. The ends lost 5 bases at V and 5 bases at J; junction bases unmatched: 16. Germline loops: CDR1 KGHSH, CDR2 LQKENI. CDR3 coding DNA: TGTGCCAGCTCAGCGGACAGGGTCGGTCTCCAAGATTATGGCTACACCTTC. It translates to CASSADRVGLQDYGYTF.

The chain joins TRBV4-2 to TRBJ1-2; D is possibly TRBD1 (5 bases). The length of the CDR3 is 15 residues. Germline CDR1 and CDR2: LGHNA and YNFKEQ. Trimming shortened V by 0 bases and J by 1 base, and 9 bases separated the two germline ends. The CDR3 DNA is TGTGCCAGCAGCCAAGAGGCAGGGTATAACTATGGCTACACCTTC. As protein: CASSQEAGYNYGYTF.

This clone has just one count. In DNA form, the CDR3 reads TGTGCCAGCAGCCCCCAAGGGGAGGGTAATCAGCCCCAGCATTTT. Residues: CASSPQGEGNQPQHF. The rearrangement joins TRBV6-1 to TRBJ1-5; tentative D call: TRBD1 (5 bases). CDR1 and CDR2 from the germline V gene are MNHNS and SASEGT. The CDR3 has 15 amino acids. The V and J ends lost 6 bases and 4 bases respectively, with 16 bases between them.

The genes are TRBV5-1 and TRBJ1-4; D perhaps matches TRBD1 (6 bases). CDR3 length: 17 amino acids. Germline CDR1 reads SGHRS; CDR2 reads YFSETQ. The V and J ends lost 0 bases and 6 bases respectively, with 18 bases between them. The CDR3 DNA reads TGCGCCAGCAGCTTGGGGGCAGGGTCATCAGGGGATGAAAAACTGTTTTTT. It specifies CASSLGAGSSGDEKLFF.

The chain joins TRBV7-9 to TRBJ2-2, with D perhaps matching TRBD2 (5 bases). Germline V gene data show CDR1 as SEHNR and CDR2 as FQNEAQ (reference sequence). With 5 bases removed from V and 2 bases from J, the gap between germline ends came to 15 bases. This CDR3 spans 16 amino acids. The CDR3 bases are TGTGCCAGCAGCCCATCGGGGTTCCAAAACACCGGGGAGCTGTTTTTT. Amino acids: CASSPSGFQNTGELFF.

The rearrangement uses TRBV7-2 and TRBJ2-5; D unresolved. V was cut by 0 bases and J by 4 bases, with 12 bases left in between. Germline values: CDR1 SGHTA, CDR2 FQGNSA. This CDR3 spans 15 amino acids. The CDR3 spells CASSLAPGLGETQYF. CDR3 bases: TGTGCCAGCAGCTTAGCGCCGGGTTTGGGAGAGACCCAGTACTTC.

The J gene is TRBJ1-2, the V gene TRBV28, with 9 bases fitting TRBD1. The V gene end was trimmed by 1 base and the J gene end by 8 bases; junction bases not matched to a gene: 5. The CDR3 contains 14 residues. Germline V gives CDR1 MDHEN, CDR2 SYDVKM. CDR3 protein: CASSLLWDRDGYTF. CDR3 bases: TGTGCCAGCAGTTTATTATGGGACAGGGACGGCTACACCTTC.

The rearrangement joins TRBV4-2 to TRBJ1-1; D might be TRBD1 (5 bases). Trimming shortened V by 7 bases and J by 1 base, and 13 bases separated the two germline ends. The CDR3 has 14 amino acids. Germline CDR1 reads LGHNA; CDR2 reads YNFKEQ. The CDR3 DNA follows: TGTGCCAGCAACTTTCTGACAGAGAACACTGAAGCTTTCTTT. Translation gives CASNFLTENTEAFF.

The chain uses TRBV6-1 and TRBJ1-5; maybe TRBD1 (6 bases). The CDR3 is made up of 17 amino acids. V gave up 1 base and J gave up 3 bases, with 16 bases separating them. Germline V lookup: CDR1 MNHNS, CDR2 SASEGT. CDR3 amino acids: CASSEGVSGEDNQPQHF. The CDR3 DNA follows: TGTGCCAGCAGTGAAGGTGTGTCAGGGGAAGACAATCAGCCCCAGCATTTT.

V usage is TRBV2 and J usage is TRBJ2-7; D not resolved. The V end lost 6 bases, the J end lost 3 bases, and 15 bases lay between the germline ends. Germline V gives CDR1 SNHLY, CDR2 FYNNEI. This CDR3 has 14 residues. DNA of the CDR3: TGTGCCAGCAGCCGACGGCGGCTAGACTACGAGCAGTACTTC. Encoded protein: CASSRRRLDYEQYF.

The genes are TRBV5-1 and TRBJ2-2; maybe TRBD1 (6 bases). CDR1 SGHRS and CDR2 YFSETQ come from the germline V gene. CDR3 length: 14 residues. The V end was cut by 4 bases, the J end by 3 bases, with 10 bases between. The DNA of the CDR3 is TGCGCCAGCAGCCCGGGACAAGACACCGGGGAGCTGTTTTTT. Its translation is CASSPGQDTGELFF.

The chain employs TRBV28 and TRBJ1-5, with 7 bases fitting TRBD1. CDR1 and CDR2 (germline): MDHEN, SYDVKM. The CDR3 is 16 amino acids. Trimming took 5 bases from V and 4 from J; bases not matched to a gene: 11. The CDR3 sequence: CASSPYRQGRNQPQHF. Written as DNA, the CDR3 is TGTGCCAGCAGTCCCTATCGACAGGGAAGGAATCAGCCCCAGCATTTT. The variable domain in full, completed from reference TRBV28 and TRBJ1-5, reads DVKVTQSSRYLVKRTGEKVFLECVQDMDHENMFWYRQDPGLGLRLIYFSYDVKMKEKGDIPEGYSVSREKKERFSLILESASTNQTSMYLCASSPYRQGRNQPQHFGDGTRLSIL.

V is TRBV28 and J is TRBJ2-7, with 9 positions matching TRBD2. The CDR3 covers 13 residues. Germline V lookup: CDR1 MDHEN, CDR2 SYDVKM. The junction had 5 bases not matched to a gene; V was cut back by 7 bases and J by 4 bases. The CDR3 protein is CASTGGRVYEQYF. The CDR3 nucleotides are TGTGCCAGCACCGGCGGGAGGGTGTACGAGCAGTACTTC.

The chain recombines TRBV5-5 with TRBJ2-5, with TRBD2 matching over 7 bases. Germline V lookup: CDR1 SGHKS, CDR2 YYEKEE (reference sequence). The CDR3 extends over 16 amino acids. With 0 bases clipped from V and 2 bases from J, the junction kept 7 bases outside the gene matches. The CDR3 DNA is TGTGCCAGCAGCTTGGGGCCGGGGGGAACTCAAGAGACCCAGTACTTC. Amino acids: CASSLGPGGTQETQYF.

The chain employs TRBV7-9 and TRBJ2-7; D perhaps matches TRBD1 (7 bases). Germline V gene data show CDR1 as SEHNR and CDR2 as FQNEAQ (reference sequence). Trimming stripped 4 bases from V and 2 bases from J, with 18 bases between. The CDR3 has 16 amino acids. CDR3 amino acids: CASSSTSGDSAYEQYV. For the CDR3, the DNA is TGTGCCAGCAGCTCGACCTCGGGGGACAGCGCCTACGAGCAGTACGTC.

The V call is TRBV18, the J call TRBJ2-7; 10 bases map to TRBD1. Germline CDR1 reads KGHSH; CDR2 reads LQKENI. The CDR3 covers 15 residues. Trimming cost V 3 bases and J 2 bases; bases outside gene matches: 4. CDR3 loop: CASSPGQGSPYEQYV. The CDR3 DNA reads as TGTGCCAGCTCACCGGGACAGGGGTCGCCCTACGAGCAGTACGTC.

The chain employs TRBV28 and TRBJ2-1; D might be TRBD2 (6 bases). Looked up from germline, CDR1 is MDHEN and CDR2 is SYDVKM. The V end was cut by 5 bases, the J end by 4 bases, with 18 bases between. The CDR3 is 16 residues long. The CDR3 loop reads CASSRTGLQKYNEQFF. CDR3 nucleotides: TGTGCCAGCAGTCGAACGGGACTTCAGAAATACAATGAGCAGTTCTTC. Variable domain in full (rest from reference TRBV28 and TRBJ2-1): DVKVTQSSRYLVKRTGEKVFLECVQDMDHENMFWYRQDPGLGLRLIYFSYDVKMKEKGDIPEGYSVSREKKERFSLILESASTNQTSMYLCASSRTGLQKYNEQFFGPGTRLTVL.